This T cell receptor (beta chain) emerged from a study of vaccination and CD4 T cells after COVID-19. Turning to the study itself: Six men and four women formed the convalescents, two being Hispanic.

Sequence data for DNA of cultured CD4+ T cells were generated by the Oncomine TCR Beta short-read assay. Genomic DNA was isolated from cultured CD4+ T cells. MiXCR, applied by TCRdb to the PCR reads, yields one record per CDR3 protein. Among 21,000 or so distinct CDR3 sequences, about 40% were seen once, and the ten largest hold around 13%. This clonotype has just a few counts. Its cognate antigen is unknown. General observations from the study: The median count of SARS-CoV-2-reactive clonotypes rose from about 22 to 38, not significantly.

Treatment noted: roughly 11-day PBMC culture with coronavirus spike peptide pools or control peptides (ViraFEST assay). Once peptide pools had expanded antigen-specific T cells, ViraFEST sequenced TCRs. V was cut by 5 bases and J by 5 bases, with 7 bases left in between. Germline lookup yields CDR1 SGHVS and CDR2 FQNEAQ. The length of the CDR3 is 13 residues. This receptor was obtained from a human donor who had recovered from COVID-19. The chain combines TRBV7-8 with TRBJ1-6; D remains unclear. Material: CD4+ T cells from blood, cultured in vitro. DNA of the CDR3: TGTGCCAGCAGCCGCACGAATAATTCACCCCTCCACTTT. Its translation is CASSRTNNSPLHF.